This is a list of T cell receptor beta chains from one sample in a study of blood T cell repertoires in COVID-19. The protocol was immunoSEQ multiplex PCR, while the TCRdb copy is restricted to in-frame clones and leaves out a portion. Of 110,000 to 150,000 clones listed, 80% to 90% are singletons. The sample was peripheral blood. The source of these receptors is a woman between 55 and 75 years old with active COVID-19. CDR3s include the opening cysteine and the closing phenylalanine or tryptophan. D genes are given only for firm matches. The listing skips clone size in some rows; elsewhere it reads once, few, many or a size class.

d_call clone_size j_call v_call cdr3_nt cdr3_aa
NA once TRBJ1-5 TRBV15 TGTGCCACCAGCAGAGATGTTTCAAGCAATCAGCCCCAGCATTTT CATSRDVSSNQPQHF
NA NA TRBJ1-4 TRBV6-6 TGTGCCAGCAGTTTCAGGGGCAATGAAAAACTGTTTTTT CASSFRGNEKLFF
NA NA TRBJ2-7 TRBV12-3/TRBV12-4 TGTGCCAGCAGTTTCTCCCACGAGCAGTACTTC CASSFSHEQYF
NA NA TRBJ1-5 TRBV28 TGTGCCAGCAGTTCTACCCGACAGCCCCAGCATTTT CASSSTRQPQHF
TRBD1 NA TRBJ1-6 TRBV30 TGTGCCTGGAGTCAGGGGGCCTATAATTCACCCCTCCACTTT CAWSQGAYNSPLHF
NA NA TRBJ2-3 TRBV5-1 TGCGCCAGCAGCTTGGCACTCCGCACAGATACGCAGTATTTT CASSLALRTDTQYF
TRBD1 NA TRBJ2-1 TRBV7-8 TGTGCCAGCAGCTTAGGTGGGACAGGGGGCGTCTTGCAGTTCTTC CASSLGGTGGVLQFF
NA NA TRBJ2-3 TRBV14 TGTGCCAGCAGCCAAGATCGAGTAACGAATACGCAGTATTTT CASSQDRVTNTQYF
NA few TRBJ2-5 TRBV7-9 TGTGCCAGCAGCGGCGACAGGTACCAAGAGACCCAGTACTTC CASSGDRYQETQYF
TRBD1 NA TRBJ1-6 TRBV9 TGTGCCAGCAGCGTCTTGGGACAGGGGGATTCACCCCTCCACTTT CASSVLGQGDSPLHF
TRBD2 few TRBJ2-7 TRBV10-3 TGTGCCATCAAAGCGGGAGTCTCCTACGAGCAGTACTTC CAIKAGVSYEQYF
TRBD2 once TRBJ2-1 TRBV5-1 TGCGCCAGCACCCTAGCGGGGGGCTACAATGAGCAGTTCTTC CASTLAGGYNEQFF
NA few TRBJ1-2 TRBV4-3 TGCGCCAGCAGCCAAGATTTTCGGACAAACTATGGCTACACCTTC CASSQDFRTNYGYTF
NA once TRBJ1-4 TRBV28 TGTGCCAGCAGTGTGGAGGGAAGGGAAGAAAAACTGTTTTTT CASSVEGREEKLFF
NA NA TRBJ1-4 TRBV3-1/TRBV3-2 TGTGCCAGCAGCCAAGATGGGGGGGCGGGCATTGAAAAACTGTTTTTT CASSQDGGAGIEKLFF
NA NA TRBJ2-4 TRBV6-6 TGTGCCAGCAGTTACTTCGGAGAGCAACAAAACATTCAGTACTTC CASSYFGEQQNIQYF
NA few TRBJ2-3 TRBV7-6 TGTGCCAGCAGCTTAGGGTTTCGGAGGGGAACAGATACGCAGTATTTT CASSLGFRRGTDTQYF
TRBD2 NA TRBJ2-3 TRBV9 TGTGCCAGCAGCGTAGGTAGCGGGAGGGTGACCGATACGCAGTATTTT CASSVGSGRVTDTQYF
NA once TRBJ2-3 TRBV2 TGTGCCAGCAGTCCAGGGCTGACAGATACGCAGTATTTT CASSPGLTDTQYF
NA NA TRBJ1-2 TRBV28 TGTGCCAGCAGTTGGCGGAGCTATGGCTACACCTTC CASSWRSYGYTF
TRBD1 NA TRBJ1-5 TRBV18 TGTGCCAGCTCCCAACAGGGGCCTGATCAGCCCCAGCATTTT CASSQQGPDQPQHF
NA NA TRBJ2-1 TRBV5-4 TGTGCCAGCACCTCGACTAGTCCCGCTGAGCAGTTCTTC CASTSTSPAEQFF
TRBD1 NA TRBJ1-6 TRBV19 TGTGCCAGCACTCGACAGGGAGCATATAATTCACCCCTCCACTTT CASTRQGAYNSPLHF
TRBD1 few TRBJ2-7 TRBV28 TGTGCCAGCAGTGGGACAGGGAACGAGCAGTACTTC CASSGTGNEQYF